Shown below are 9 T cell receptor beta chains from a single sample sequenced in a study of identical twins. From the 5' RACE reads, TCRdb called clonotypes with MiXCR, one entry per CDR3 protein. The data show about 660,000 distinct CDR3 sequences, around 8.3% seen once. These sequences were also reported in another study, on yellow fever vaccine responses in identical twins.

Input material: PBMCs. The receptors derive from a woman aged 18-29 years in good health.

The chain employs TRBV5-1 and TRBJ1-1; D is unclear. Germline assignment: CDR1 SGHRS and CDR2 YFSETQ. The CDR3 loop spans 13 amino acids. V lost 4 bases and J lost 5, with 12 bases in between. The CDR3 nucleotides read TGCGCCAGCAGCGGAGGAGTGGAAACTGAAGCTTTCTTT. Translation: CASSGGVETEAFF.

The V gene is TRBV5-1, the J gene TRBJ2-5; tentative D call: TRBD2 (6 bases). Trimming shortened V by 3 bases and J by 4 bases, and 10 bases separated the two germline ends. This CDR3 contains 13 residues. CDR1 and CDR2 from the germline V gene are SGHRS and YFSETQ. The CDR3 DNA sequence: TGCGCCAGCAGCTGCTTTAGCGGAGAGACCCAGTACTTC. It codes for CASSCFSGETQYF.

V and J are TRBV2 and TRBJ2-4; D gene ambiguous. Germline values: CDR1 SNHLY, CDR2 FYNNEI. With 8 bases removed from V and 1 base from J, the gap between germline ends came to 12 bases. This CDR3 region has 14 residues. In DNA, the CDR3 is TGTGCCAGCCGCCTAGAAGTGGCCAAAAACATTCAGTACTTC. This translates into CASRLEVAKNIQYF.

This clonotype was seen more than once but under ten times. The V gene is TRBV7-3, the J gene TRBJ2-1; TRBD2 is a possible D gene (5 bases). CDR3 length equals 13 residues. The germline V and J ends were trimmed by 5 bases and 7 bases, with 12 bases remaining between them. The V gene's germline CDR1 is SGHTA and CDR2 FQGTGA. The CDR3 loop is CASSEGLANEQFF. The DNA for the CDR3 is TGTGCCAGCAGCGAAGGACTGGCTAATGAGCAGTTCTTC.

This clonotype has just a few counts. The chain uses TRBV29-1 and TRBJ2-2; D gene ambiguous. The CDR3 has 14 residues. Per germline, CDR1 SQVTM and CDR2 ANQGSEA. Trimming took 2 bases from V and 0 from J, leaving 7 bases between them. CDR3 DNA: TGCAGCGTTGAACCGGGCTCGAACACCGGGGAGCTGTTTTTT. It is translated as CSVEPGSNTGELFF.

The chain is built from TRBV14 and TRBJ2-7; 8 nucleotides line up with TRBD1. The length of the CDR3 is 19 residues. Losses at the gene ends were 2 bases for V and 1 base for J; bases not matched to a gene: 16. Germline V gene sequence: CDR1 SGHDN, CDR2 FVKESK. This CDR3 reads CASSQPSLGTGQASYEQYF. In DNA form, the CDR3 reads TGTGCCAGCAGCCAACCGAGTTTGGGTACGGGACAGGCTTCCTACGAGCAGTACTTC.

This sequence joins TRBV18 and TRBJ2-3; 10 positions agree with TRBD1. CDR1 is KGHSH and CDR2 is LQKENI in the germline V gene. The junction had 3 bases not matched to a gene; V was cut back by 4 bases and J by 5 bases. The CDR3 length is 14 residues. The DNA of the CDR3 is TGTGCCAGCTCACTCGACAGGGGGCGAGATACGCAGTATTTT. Translating gives CASSLDRGRDTQYF. Looking up the rest from reference TRBV18 and TRBJ2-3 gives the full variable domain: NAGVMQNPRHLVRRRGQEARLRCSPMKGHSHVYWYRQLPEEGLKFMVYLQKENIIDESGMPKERFSAEFPKEGPSILRIQQVVRGDSAAYFCASSLDRGRDTQYFGPGTRLTVL.

This clonotype has only a few counts. This sequence joins TRBV20-1 and TRBJ2-1, with 9 bases lining up with TRBD2. Germline V gives CDR1 DFQATT, CDR2 SNEGSKA (reference sequence). The ends lost 8 bases at V and 5 bases at J; junction bases unmatched: 7. The CDR3 sequence is 13 residues long. This CDR3 is CSKRGDLDNEQFF. Here the CDR3 DNA reads TGCAGTAAGCGGGGGGATCTGGACAATGAGCAGTTCTTC.

This clonotype was seen only a few times. CDR3 bases: TGTGCCAGCGGTACAGTCTACCCTTACAATGAGCAGTTCTTC. It specifies CASGTVYPYNEQFF. The chain is built from TRBV7-9 and TRBJ2-1; D is uncertain. Trimming cost V 8 bases and J 4 bases, with 15 bases left between them. The germline V gene encodes CDR1 SEHNR and CDR2 FQNEAQ (reference sequence). This CDR3 contains 14 residues.